One sample yielded the 2 T cell receptor beta chains listed below, sequenced in a study of liver allograft versus peripheral blood T cells (TCRdb year 2020). Some background on the complete study: In liver transplant recipients, the study looked at T cell receptor repertoires in the peripheral blood and set them against the repertoires found within the transplanted livers.

Sequencing took place on an Illumina MiSeq. The public reads were reprocessed in TCRdb via fastp at Q25 and MiXCR, keeping in-frame beta chains. Every CDR3 protein is listed once, alongside the most common genes and DNA of its rows. The sample table records 15,000 or so distinct CDR3 sequences; around 30% of these occur just once. Roughly 2.2% of the sample goes to the ten largest clones. Every receptor here comes from a human patient who had a liver transplant. Some T cells may have been brought in with the graft after a transplant.

At least ten counts were recorded for this clonotype. The V call is TRBV28, the J call TRBJ1-4; no clear D. The CDR3 runs 14 residues. Trimming left V 1 base short and J 4 bases short, with 7 bases between. Germline V gives CDR1 MDHEN, CDR2 SYDVKM. CDR3: CASSLSYSNEKLFF. CDR3 coding DNA: TGTGCCAGCAGTTTATCCTACAGTAATGAAAAACTGTTTTTT.

This clonotype was seen a handful of times. The chain recombines TRBV5-4 with TRBJ2-7; TRBD1 agrees at 9 bases. There are 16 residues in the CDR3. The V gene end was trimmed by 2 bases and the J gene end by 4 bases; junction bases not matched to a gene: 10. Germline V lookup: CDR1 SGHNT, CDR2 YYREEE (reference sequence). This chain's CDR3 is CASSFVDRGWWYEQYF. In DNA form, the CDR3 reads TGTGCCAGCAGCTTTGTGGACAGGGGATGGTGGTACGAGCAGTACTTC.